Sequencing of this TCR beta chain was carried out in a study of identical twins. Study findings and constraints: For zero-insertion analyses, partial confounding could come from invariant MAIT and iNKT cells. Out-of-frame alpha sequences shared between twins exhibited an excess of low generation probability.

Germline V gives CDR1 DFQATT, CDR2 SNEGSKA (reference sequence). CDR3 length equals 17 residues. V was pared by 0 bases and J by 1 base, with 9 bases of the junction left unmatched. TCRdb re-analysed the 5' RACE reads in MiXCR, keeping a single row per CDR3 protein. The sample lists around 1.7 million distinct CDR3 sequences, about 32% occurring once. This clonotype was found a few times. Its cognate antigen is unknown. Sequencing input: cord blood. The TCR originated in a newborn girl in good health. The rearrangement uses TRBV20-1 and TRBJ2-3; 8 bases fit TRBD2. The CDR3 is CSARDRGTRGRTDTQYF. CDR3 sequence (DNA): TGCAGTGCTAGAGATCGGGGGACTAGGGGCCGCACAGATACGCAGTATTTT.